These T cell receptor beta chains were read from a single sample in a study of T cell repertoires in cytomegalovirus infection. In TCRdb, the reads were re-called with MiXCR into one record per CDR3 protein. The top ten hold 15% to 20% of the sample, which has fewer than 250,000 distinct CDR3 sequences, about 23% seen once. Sequencing was done on a sample of CD8+ T cells from PBMCs. These receptors were taken from a human donor in good health (CMV status not recorded). Some clones in this sample may be carry-over from other donors' samples. CDR3s include the opening cysteine and the closing phenylalanine or tryptophan. Each record gives: J gene, clone size, V gene, D gene, CDR3 DNA, CDR3 protein. D genes are given only for firm matches. Not all rows give a size; the values are once, few, many and, for expanded clones, a class.

j_call: TRBJ2-5
clone_size: .
v_call: TRBV4-1
d_call: .
cdr3_nt: TGCGCCAGCAGCCCCTACCCCGGGGAAGAGACCCAGTACTTC
cdr3_aa: CASSPYPGEETQYF

j_call: TRBJ2-7
clone_size: .
v_call: TRBV28
d_call: .
cdr3_nt: TGTGCCAGCAGTTTGACGGTGTTGCCCTACGAGCAGTACTTC
cdr3_aa: CASSLTVLPYEQYF

j_call: TRBJ2-1
clone_size: once
v_call: TRBV19
d_call: TRBD1
cdr3_nt: TGTGCCAGTAGTTCTAACCTTGGGACAGCCGAGTTCTTC
cdr3_aa: CASSSNLGTAEFF

j_call: TRBJ2-1
clone_size: few
v_call: TRBV5-4
d_call: TRBD1
cdr3_nt: TGTGCCAGCAGCTACGAGGGGGCAGGTTACAATGAGCAGTTCTTC
cdr3_aa: CASSYEGAGYNEQFF

j_call: TRBJ2-7
clone_size: few
v_call: TRBV27
d_call: TRBD2
cdr3_nt: TGTGCCAGCAGTTTAACTAGCGGGTCCTACGAGCAGTACTTC
cdr3_aa: CASSLTSGSYEQYF

j_call: TRBJ2-7
clone_size: .
v_call: TRBV14
d_call: .
cdr3_nt: TGTGCCTCCGGAGCAATCTACGAGCAGTACTTC
cdr3_aa: CASGAIYEQYF

j_call: TRBJ1-1
clone_size: few
v_call: TRBV4-1
d_call: .
cdr3_nt: TGCGCCAGCAGCCAAGAAGCCCTGAACACTGAAGCTTTCTTT
cdr3_aa: CASSQEALNTEAFF

j_call: TRBJ1-2
clone_size: many
v_call: TRBV7-2
d_call: .
cdr3_nt: TGTGCCAGCAGCTTAGTTGGCGGCTACACCTTC
cdr3_aa: CASSLVGGYTF

j_call: TRBJ2-1
clone_size: few
v_call: TRBV28
d_call: .
cdr3_nt: TGTGCCAGCAGCCGACAGGATTACAATGAGCAGTTCTTC
cdr3_aa: CASSRQDYNEQFF

j_call: TRBJ2-1
clone_size: many
v_call: TRBV7-9
d_call: .
cdr3_nt: TGTGCCAGCAGCCTCGGGACCCCCCCAAAGCCCGGGTCCTACAATGAGCAGTTCTTC
cdr3_aa: CASSLGTPPKPGSYNEQFF

j_call: TRBJ2-1
clone_size: .
v_call: TRBV2
d_call: TRBD1
cdr3_nt: TGTGCCAGCGGACCGGGACAGGGATCGCCGAATGAGCAGTTCTTC
cdr3_aa: CASGPGQGSPNEQFF

j_call: TRBJ2-7
clone_size: few
v_call: TRBV20-1
d_call: .
cdr3_nt: TGCAGTGCTAGAGATCCCCAGGGCCCCTACGAGCAGTACTTC
cdr3_aa: CSARDPQGPYEQYF

j_call: TRBJ2-1
clone_size: few
v_call: TRBV7-3
d_call: TRBD2
cdr3_nt: TGTGCCAGCAGTTGGGGGGGGGATGCAGGGTACAATGAGCAGTTCTTC
cdr3_aa: CASSWGGDAGYNEQFF

j_call: TRBJ1-1
clone_size: many
v_call: TRBV6-1
d_call: TRBD1
cdr3_nt: TGTGCCAGCAGAGAGGGACAGATGAACACTGAAGCTTTCTTT
cdr3_aa: CASREGQMNTEAFF

j_call: TRBJ2-3
clone_size: .
v_call: TRBV29-1
d_call: TRBD2
cdr3_nt: TGCAGCGTGATCGGGGGGGTCACAGATACGCAGTATTTT
cdr3_aa: CSVIGGVTDTQYF

j_call: TRBJ2-1
clone_size: many
v_call: TRBV7-9
d_call: .
cdr3_nt: TGTGCCAGCAGCTTAAGAGTCTTGGAGCAGTTCTTC
cdr3_aa: CASSLRVLEQFF

j_call: TRBJ2-7
clone_size: few
v_call: TRBV4-2
d_call: TRBD1
cdr3_nt: TGTGCCAGCAGCCAAGAGGACAGGGGGCACGAGCAGTACTTC
cdr3_aa: CASSQEDRGHEQYF

j_call: TRBJ2-1
clone_size: many
v_call: TRBV7-9
d_call: .
cdr3_nt: TGTGCCAGCAGCTCGCCGATCTCCTACAATGAGCAGTTCTTC
cdr3_aa: CASSSPISYNEQFF

j_call: TRBJ1-4
clone_size: few
v_call: TRBV28
d_call: .
cdr3_nt: TGTGCCAGCAGATCCGGGATCAACCGGGGCGAAAAACTGTTTTTT
cdr3_aa: CASRSGINRGEKLFF

j_call: TRBJ2-1
clone_size: few
v_call: TRBV28
d_call: TRBD2
cdr3_nt: TGTGCCAGCAGTCAAATAGCGGGGGGCCTATACAATGAGCAGTTCTTC
cdr3_aa: CASSQIAGGLYNEQFF

j_call: TRBJ1-5
clone_size: .
v_call: TRBV19
d_call: .
cdr3_nt: TGTGCCAGTAGTATTGGGCAGGGGAGCAATCAGCCCCAGCATTTT
cdr3_aa: CASSIGQGSNQPQHF

j_call: TRBJ2-7
clone_size: .
v_call: TRBV5-1
d_call: .
cdr3_nt: TGCGCCAGCAGCCCAGCGACCTATTCCTACGAGCAGTACTTC
cdr3_aa: CASSPATYSYEQYF

j_call: TRBJ2-5
clone_size: few
v_call: TRBV28
d_call: TRBD1
cdr3_nt: TGTGCCAGCAGTTCGCCACCTCCGGGACAGGGGCAAATTGAGACCCAGTACTTC
cdr3_aa: CASSSPPPGQGQIETQYF

j_call: TRBJ1-1
clone_size: .
v_call: TRBV7-2
d_call: .
cdr3_nt: TGTGCCAGCAGCTTAGTGGGGGGCAGTGCTGAAGCTTTCTTT
cdr3_aa: CASSLVGGSAEAFF

j_call: TRBJ2-3
clone_size: .
v_call: TRBV2
d_call: .
cdr3_nt: TGTGCCAGCGGGGAGCTGGATACGCAGTATTTT
cdr3_aa: CASGELDTQYF

j_call: TRBJ2-7
clone_size: .
v_call: TRBV20-1
d_call: TRBD1
cdr3_nt: TGCAGTGCGGACCCAGGACAGGGGGACTCCTACGAGCAGTACTTC
cdr3_aa: CSADPGQGDSYEQYF

j_call: TRBJ2-2
clone_size: .
v_call: TRBV14
d_call: .
cdr3_nt: TGTGCCAGCAGCCCGCGGGCCTATAACACCGGGGAGCTGTTTTTT
cdr3_aa: CASSPRAYNTGELFF

j_call: TRBJ2-2
clone_size: .
v_call: TRBV28
d_call: .
cdr3_nt: TGTGCCAGCAGTTTTGACGGAGGAGTTCCGAACACCGGGGAGCTGTTTTTT
cdr3_aa: CASSFDGGVPNTGELFF

j_call: TRBJ2-3
clone_size: .
v_call: TRBV4-2
d_call: TRBD1
cdr3_nt: TGTGCCAGCAGCCAAGGCCGGGACAGGGCGAGCACAGATACGCAGTATTTT
cdr3_aa: CASSQGRDRASTDTQYF

j_call: TRBJ2-7
clone_size: .
v_call: TRBV7-6
d_call: TRBD2
cdr3_nt: TGTGCCAGCAGCTTCCGGACTAGCGGGGGGCTAAATACCTACGAGCAGTACTTC
cdr3_aa: CASSFRTSGGLNTYEQYF

j_call: TRBJ1-2
clone_size: few
v_call: TRBV2
d_call: .
cdr3_nt: TGTGCCAGCTTAGACGCCTATGGCTACACCTTC
cdr3_aa: CASLDAYGYTF

j_call: TRBJ1-2
clone_size: .
v_call: TRBV7-9
d_call: .
cdr3_nt: TGTGCCAGCCCCGGGGAGCTGGACTCCTATGGCTACACCTTC
cdr3_aa: CASPGELDSYGYTF

j_call: TRBJ2-1
clone_size: .
v_call: TRBV24-1
d_call: TRBD1
cdr3_nt: TGTGCCACCGGGTCGTTGGGGGACAGGAAGCACAATGAGCAGTTCTTC
cdr3_aa: CATGSLGDRKHNEQFF

j_call: TRBJ2-4
clone_size: .
v_call: TRBV7-9
d_call: TRBD1
cdr3_nt: TGTGCCAGCAGAGAGGGACAGGACATTCAGTACTTC
cdr3_aa: CASREGQDIQYF

j_call: TRBJ2-2
clone_size: .
v_call: TRBV12-3/TRBV12-4
d_call: .
cdr3_nt: TGTGCCAGCAGTTTTGGACTAACCGGGGAGCTGTTTTTT
cdr3_aa: CASSFGLTGELFF

j_call: TRBJ1-1
clone_size: few
v_call: TRBV27
d_call: TRBD1
cdr3_nt: TGTGCCAGCAGTTTAGGGACAGGAATCGCTGAAGCTTTCTTT
cdr3_aa: CASSLGTGIAEAFF

j_call: TRBJ1-1
clone_size: few
v_call: TRBV13
d_call: .
cdr3_nt: TGTGCCAGCAGAGAAAGGGTTGTTAACACTGAAGCTTTCTTT
cdr3_aa: CASRERVVNTEAFF

j_call: TRBJ2-1
clone_size: .
v_call: TRBV7-9
d_call: .
cdr3_nt: TGTGCCAGCAGGTACACATACAATGAGCAGTTCTTC
cdr3_aa: CASRYTYNEQFF

j_call: TRBJ2-4
clone_size: .
v_call: TRBV5-6
d_call: TRBD2
cdr3_nt: TGTGCCAGCAGCCACCAACCGCGGGGGTGGACCAAAAACTTTCAGTACTTC
cdr3_aa: CASSHQPRGWTKNFQYF